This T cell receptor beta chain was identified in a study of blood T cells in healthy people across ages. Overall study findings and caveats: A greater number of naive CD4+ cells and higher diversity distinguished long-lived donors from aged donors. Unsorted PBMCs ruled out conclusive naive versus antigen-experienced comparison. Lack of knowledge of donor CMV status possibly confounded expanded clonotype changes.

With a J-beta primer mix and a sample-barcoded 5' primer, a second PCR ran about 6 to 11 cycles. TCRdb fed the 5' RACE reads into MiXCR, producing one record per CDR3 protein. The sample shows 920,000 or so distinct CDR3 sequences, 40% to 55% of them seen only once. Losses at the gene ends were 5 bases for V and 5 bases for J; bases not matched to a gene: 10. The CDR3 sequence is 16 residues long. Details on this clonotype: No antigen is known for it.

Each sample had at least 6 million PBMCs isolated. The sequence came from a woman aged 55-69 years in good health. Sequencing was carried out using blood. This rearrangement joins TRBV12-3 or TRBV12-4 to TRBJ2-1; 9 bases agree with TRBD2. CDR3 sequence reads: CASSLIGTSLHNEQFF. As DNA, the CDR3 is TGTGCCAGCAGTCTCATAGGGACTAGCCTCCACAATGAGCAGTTCTTC.